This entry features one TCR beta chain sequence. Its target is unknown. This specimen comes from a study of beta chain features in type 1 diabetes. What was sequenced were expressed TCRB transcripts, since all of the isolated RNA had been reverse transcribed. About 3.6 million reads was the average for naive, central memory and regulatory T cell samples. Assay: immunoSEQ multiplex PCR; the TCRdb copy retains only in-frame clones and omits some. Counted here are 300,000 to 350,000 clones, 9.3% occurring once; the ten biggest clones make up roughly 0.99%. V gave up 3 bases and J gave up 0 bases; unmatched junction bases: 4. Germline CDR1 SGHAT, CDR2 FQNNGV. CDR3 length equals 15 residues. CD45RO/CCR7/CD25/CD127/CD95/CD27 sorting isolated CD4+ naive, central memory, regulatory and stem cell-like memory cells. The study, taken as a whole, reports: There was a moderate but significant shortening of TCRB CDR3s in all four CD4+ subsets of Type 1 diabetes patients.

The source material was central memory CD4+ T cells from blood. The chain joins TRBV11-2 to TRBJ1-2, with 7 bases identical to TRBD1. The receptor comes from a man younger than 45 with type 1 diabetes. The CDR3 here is CASSFRDSTNYGYTF. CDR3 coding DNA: TGTGCCAGCAGCTTTCGGGACAGTACTAACTATGGCTACACCTTC. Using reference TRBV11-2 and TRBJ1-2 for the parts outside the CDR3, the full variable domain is EAGVAQSPRYKIIEKRQSVAFWCNPISGHATLYWYQQILGQGPKLLIQFQNNGVVDDSQLPKDRFSAERLKGVDSTLKIQPAKLEDSAVYLCASSFRDSTNYGYTFGSGTRLTVV.